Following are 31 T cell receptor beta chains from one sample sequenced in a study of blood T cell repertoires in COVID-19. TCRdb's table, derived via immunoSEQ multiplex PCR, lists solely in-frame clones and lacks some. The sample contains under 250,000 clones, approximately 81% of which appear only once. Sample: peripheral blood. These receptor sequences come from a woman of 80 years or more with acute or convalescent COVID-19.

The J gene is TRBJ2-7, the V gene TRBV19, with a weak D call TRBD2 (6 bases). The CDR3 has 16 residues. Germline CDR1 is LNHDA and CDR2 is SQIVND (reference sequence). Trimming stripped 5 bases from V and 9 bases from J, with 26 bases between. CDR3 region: CASSSQRAQDLRGQYF. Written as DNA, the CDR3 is TGTGCCAGTAGTTCCCAGCGGGCACAGGATTTAAGGGGGCAGTACTTC. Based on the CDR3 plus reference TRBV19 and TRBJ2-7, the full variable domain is DGGITQSPKYLFRKEGQNVTLSCEQNLNHDAMYWYRQDPGQGLRLIYYSQIVNDFQKGDIAEGYSVSREKKESFPLTVTSAQKNPTAFYLCASSSQRAQDLRGQYFGPGTRLTVT.

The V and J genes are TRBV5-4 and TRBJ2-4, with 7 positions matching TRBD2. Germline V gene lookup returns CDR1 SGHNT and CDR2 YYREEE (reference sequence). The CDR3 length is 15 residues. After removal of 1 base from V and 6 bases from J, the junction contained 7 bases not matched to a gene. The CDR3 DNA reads TGTGCCAGCAGCTTGTCACTAGCGAGGGGAAACATTCAGTACTTC. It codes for CASSLSLARGNIQYF.

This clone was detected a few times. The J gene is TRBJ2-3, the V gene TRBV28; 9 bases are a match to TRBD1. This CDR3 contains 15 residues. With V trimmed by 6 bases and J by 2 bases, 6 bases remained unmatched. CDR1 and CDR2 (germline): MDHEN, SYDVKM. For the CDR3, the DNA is TGTGCCAGCAGACTCAGGGACAGGGTCACAGATACGCAGTATTTT. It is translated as CASRLRDRVTDTQYF.

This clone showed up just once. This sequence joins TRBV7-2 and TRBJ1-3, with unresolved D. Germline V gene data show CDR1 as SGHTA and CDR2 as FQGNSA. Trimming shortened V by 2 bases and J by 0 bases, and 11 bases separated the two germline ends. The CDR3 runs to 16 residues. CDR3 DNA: TGTGCCAGCAGCTTATCCTCTCCCAGCTCTGGAAACACCATATATTTT. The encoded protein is CASSLSSPSSGNTIYF.

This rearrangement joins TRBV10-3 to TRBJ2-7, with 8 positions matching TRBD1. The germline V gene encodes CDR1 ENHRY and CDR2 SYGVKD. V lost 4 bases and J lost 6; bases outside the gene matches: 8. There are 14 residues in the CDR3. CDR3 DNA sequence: TGTGCCATCAGTGGCTCAGGGGGCTATGGCGAGCAGTACTTC. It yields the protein CAISGSGGYGEQYF.

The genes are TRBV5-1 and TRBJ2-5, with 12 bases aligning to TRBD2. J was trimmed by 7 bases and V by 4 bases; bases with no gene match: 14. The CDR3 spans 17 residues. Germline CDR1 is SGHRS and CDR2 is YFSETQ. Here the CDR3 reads CASSPTSASGGAVTQYF. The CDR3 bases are TGCGCCAGCAGCCCGACCTCCGCTAGCGGGGGGGCAGTGACCCAGTACTTC.

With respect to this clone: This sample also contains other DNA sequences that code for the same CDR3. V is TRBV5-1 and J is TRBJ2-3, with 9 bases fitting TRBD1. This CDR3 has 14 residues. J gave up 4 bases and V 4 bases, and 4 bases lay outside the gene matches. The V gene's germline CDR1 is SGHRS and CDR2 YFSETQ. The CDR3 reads CASSPGQGSDTQYF. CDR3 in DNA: TGCGCCAGCAGCCCGGGACAGGGCTCAGATACGCAGTATTTT.

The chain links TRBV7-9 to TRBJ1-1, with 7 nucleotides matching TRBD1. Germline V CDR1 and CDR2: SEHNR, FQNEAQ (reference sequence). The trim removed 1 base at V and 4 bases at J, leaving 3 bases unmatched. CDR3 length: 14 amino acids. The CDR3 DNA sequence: TGTGCCAGCAGCTTAGGACAGGGTAGCACTGAAGCTTTCTTT. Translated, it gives CASSLGQGSTEAFF.

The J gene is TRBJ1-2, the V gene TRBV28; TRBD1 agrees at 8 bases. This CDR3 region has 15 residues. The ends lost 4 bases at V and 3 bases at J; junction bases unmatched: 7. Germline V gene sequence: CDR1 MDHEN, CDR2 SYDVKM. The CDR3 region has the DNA TGTGCCAGCAGTTCCCCCTTCAGGGGGCACTATGGCTACACCTTC. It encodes CASSSPFRGHYGYTF.

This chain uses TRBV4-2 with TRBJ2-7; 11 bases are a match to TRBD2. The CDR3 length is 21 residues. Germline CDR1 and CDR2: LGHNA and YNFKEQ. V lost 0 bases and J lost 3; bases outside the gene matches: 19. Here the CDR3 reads CASSQDCPMPSWGLADYEQYF. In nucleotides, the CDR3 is TGTGCCAGCAGCCAAGATTGCCCCATGCCATCCTGGGGACTAGCGGACTACGAGCAGTACTTC.

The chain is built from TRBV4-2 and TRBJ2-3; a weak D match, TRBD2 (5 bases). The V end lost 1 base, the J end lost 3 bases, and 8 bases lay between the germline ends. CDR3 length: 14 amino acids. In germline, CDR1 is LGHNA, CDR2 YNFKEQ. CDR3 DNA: TGTGCCAGCAGCCAAGTTACGGGGACAGATACGCAGTATTTT. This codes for CASSQVTGTDTQYF.

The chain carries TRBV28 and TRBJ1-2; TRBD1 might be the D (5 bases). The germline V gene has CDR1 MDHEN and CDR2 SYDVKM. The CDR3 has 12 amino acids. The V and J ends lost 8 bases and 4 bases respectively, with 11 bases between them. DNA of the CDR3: TGTGCCAGCTCTCAGGGAGGCTATGGCTACACCTTC. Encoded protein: CASSQGGYGYTF.

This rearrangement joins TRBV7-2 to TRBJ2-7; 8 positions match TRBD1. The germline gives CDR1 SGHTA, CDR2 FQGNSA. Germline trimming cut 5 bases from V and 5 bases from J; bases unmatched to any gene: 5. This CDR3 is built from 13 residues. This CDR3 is CASSSRGRHEQYF. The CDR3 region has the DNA TGTGCCAGCAGCAGCAGGGGGCGCCACGAGCAGTACTTC. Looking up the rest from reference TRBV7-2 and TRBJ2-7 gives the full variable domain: GAGVSQSPSNKVTEKGKDVELRCDPISGHTALYWYRQSLGQGLEFLIYFQGNSAPDKSGLPSDRFSAERTGGSVSTLTIQRTQQEDSAVYLCASSSRGRHEQYFGPGTRLTVT.

This CDR3 is CASSLRGLGSYNEQFF. CDR3 nucleotide sequence: TGTGCCAGCAGTTTAAGGGGACTAGGGTCCTACAATGAGCAGTTCTTC. The V and J genes are TRBV28 and TRBJ2-1, with 8 positions matching TRBD2. Germline-derived CDR1 and CDR2 are MDHEN and SYDVKM. The CDR3 spans 16 residues. Trimming at V came to 2 bases and at J to 1 base, leaving 4 bases not matched to a gene.

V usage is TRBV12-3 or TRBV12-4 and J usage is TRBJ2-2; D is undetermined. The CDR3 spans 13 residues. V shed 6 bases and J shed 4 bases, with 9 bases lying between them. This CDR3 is CASSATLTGELFF. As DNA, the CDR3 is TGTGCCAGCAGCGCGACTCTCACCGGGGAGCTGTTTTTT.

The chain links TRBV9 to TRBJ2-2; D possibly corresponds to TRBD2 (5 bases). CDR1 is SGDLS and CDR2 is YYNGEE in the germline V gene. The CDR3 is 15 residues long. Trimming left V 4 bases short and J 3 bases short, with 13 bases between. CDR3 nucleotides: TGTGCCAGCAGCCTGGAGGAGTCGGACACCGGGGAGCTGTTTTTT. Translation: CASSLEESDTGELFF.

The CDR3 here is CASSEAGPQNTEAFF. The CDR3 DNA is TGTGCCAGCAGTGAAGCGGGGCCTCAGAACACTGAAGCTTTCTTT. The chain joins TRBV6-1 to TRBJ1-1, with D possibly being TRBD1 (5 bases). V shed 0 bases and J shed 1 base, with 9 bases lying between them. The CDR3 contains 15 residues. Germline CDR1 reads MNHNS; CDR2 reads SASEGT.

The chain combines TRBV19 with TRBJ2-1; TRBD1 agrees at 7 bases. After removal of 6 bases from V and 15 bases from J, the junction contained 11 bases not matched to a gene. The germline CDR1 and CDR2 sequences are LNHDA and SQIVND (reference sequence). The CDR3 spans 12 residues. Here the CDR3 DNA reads TGTGCCAGTAGCATAAGACAGGGTTTTCCGTTCTTC. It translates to CASSIRQGFPFF.

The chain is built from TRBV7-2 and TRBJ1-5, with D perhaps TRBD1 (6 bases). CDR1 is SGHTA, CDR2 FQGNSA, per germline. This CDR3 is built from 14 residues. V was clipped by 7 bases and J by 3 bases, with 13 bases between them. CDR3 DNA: TGTGCCAGCACTTACGGACAGAACAATCAGCCCCAGCATTTT. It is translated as CASTYGQNNQPQHF. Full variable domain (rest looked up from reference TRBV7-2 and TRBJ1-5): GAGVSQSPSNKVTEKGKDVELRCDPISGHTALYWYRQSLGQGLEFLIYFQGNSAPDKSGLPSDRFSAERTGGSVSTLTIQRTQQEDSAVYLCASTYGQNNQPQHFGDGTRLSIL.

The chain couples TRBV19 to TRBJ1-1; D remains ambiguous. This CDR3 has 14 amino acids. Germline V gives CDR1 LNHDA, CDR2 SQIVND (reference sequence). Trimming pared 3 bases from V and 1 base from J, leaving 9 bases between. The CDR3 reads CASSMWPRNTEAFF. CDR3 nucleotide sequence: TGTGCCAGTAGTATGTGGCCCAGGAACACTGAAGCTTTCTTT.

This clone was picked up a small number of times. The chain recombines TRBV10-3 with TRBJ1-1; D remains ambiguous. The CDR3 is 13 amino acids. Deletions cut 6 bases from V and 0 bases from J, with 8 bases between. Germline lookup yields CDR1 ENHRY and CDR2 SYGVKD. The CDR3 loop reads CAISVQVNTEAFF. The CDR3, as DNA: TGTGCCATCAGCGTCCAGGTGAACACTGAAGCTTTCTTT.

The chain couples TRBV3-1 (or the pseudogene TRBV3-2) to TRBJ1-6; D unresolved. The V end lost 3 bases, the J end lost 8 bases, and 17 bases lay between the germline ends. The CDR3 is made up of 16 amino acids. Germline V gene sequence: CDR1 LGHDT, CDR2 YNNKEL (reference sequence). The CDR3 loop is CASSHPRGVDDSPLHF. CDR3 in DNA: TGTGCCAGCAGCCACCCGCGGGGAGTAGATGATTCACCCCTCCACTTT.

CDR3 loop: CASSLVGEYEQFF. The CDR3 DNA sequence: TGTGCCAGCAGCTTAGTTGGAGAGTATGAGCAGTTCTTC. This chain joins TRBV7-2 and TRBJ2-1; no clear D. Germline CDR1 reads SGHTA; CDR2 reads FQGNSA. Trimming left V 1 base short and J 8 bases short, with 9 bases between. The CDR3 is 13 amino acids.

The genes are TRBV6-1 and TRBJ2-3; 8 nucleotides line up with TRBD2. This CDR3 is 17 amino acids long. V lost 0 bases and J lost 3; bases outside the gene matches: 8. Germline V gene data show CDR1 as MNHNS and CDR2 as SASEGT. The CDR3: CASSEAGTRTVTDTQYF. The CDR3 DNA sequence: TGTGCCAGCAGTGAAGCGGGGACTAGGACTGTTACAGATACGCAGTATTTT.

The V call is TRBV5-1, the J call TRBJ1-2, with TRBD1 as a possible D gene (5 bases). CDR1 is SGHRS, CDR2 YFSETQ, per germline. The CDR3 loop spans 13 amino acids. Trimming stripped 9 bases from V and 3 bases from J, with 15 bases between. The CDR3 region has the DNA TGCGCCACCTCCGGGGGGATAGACTATGGCTACACCTTC. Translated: CATSGGIDYGYTF.

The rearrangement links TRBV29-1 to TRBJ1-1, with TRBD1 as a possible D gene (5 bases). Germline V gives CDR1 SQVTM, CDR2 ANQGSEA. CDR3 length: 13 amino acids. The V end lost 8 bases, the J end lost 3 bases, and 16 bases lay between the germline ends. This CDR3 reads CSSVGGLDTEAFF. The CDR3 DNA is TGCAGCTCTGTCGGGGGTTTGGACACTGAAGCTTTCTTT.

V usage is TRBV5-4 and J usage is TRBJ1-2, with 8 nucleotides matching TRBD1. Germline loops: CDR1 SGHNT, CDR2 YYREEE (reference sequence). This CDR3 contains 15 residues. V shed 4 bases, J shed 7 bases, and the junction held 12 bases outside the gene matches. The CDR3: CASSHNLGQGRGYTF. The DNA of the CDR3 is TGTGCCAGCAGCCATAATCTCGGACAGGGACGTGGCTACACCTTC.

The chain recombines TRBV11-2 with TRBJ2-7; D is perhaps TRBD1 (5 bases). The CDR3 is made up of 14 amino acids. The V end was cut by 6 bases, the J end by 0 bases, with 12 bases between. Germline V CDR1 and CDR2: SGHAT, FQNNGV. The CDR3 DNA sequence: TGTGCCAGCAGGAGCGACAGAAGCTCCTACGAGCAGTACTTC. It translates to CASRSDRSSYEQYF.

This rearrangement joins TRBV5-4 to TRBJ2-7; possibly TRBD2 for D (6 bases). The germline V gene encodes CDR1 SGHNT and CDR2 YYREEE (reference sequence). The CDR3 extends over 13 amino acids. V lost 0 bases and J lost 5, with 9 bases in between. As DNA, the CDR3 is TGTGCCAGCAGCTTGGTGGGGGGTGACGAGCAGTACTTC. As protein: CASSLVGGDEQYF.

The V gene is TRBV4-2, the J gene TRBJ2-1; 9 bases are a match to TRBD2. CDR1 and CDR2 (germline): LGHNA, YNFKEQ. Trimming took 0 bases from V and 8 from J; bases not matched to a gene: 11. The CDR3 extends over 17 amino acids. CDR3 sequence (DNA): TGTGCCAGCAGCCAAGATGCAGCGGGAGGCCAGGAGGATGAGCAGTTCTTC. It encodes CASSQDAAGGQEDEQFF.

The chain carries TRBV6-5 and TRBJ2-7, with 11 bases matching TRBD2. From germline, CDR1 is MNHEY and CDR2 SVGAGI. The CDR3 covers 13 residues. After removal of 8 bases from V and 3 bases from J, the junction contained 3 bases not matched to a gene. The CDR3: CASRLAGHYEQYF. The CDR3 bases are TGTGCCAGCCGACTAGCGGGGCACTACGAGCAGTACTTC.